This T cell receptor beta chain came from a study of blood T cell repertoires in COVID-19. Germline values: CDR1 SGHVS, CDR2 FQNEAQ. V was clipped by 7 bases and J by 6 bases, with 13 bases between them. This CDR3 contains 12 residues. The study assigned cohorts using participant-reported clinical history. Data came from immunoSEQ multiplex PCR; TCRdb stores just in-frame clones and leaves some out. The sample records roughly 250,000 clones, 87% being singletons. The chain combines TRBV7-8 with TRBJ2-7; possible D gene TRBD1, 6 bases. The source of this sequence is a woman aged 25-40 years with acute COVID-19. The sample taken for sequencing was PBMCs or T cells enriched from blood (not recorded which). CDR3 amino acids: CASTPTGSEQYF. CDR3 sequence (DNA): TGTGCCAGCACCCCGACAGGCAGCGAGCAGTACTTC.